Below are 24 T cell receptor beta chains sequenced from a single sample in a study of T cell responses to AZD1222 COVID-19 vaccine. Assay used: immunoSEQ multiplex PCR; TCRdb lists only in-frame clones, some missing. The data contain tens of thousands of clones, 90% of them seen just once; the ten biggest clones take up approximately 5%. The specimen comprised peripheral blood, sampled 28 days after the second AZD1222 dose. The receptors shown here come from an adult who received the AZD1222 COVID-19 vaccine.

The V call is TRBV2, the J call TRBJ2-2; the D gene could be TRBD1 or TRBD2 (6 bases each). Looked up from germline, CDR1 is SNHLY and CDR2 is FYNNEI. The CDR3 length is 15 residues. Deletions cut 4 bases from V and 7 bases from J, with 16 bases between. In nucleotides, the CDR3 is TGTGCCAGCAGTGTGATCGGGGGCGGAAACGGGGAGCTGTTTTTT. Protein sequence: CASSVIGGGNGELFF.

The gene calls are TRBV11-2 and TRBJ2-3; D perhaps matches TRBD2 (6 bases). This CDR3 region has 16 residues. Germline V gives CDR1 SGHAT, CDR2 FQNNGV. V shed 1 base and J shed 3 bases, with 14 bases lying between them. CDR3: CASSLGGGTRTDTQYF. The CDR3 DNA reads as TGTGCCAGCAGCTTAGGCGGCGGGACTCGAACAGATACGCAGTATTTT. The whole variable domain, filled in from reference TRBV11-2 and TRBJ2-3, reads EAGVAQSPRYKIIEKRQSVAFWCNPISGHATLYWYQQILGQGPKLLIQFQNNGVVDDSQLPKDRFSAERLKGVDSTLKIQPAKLEDSAVYLCASSLGGGTRTDTQYFGPGTRLTVL.

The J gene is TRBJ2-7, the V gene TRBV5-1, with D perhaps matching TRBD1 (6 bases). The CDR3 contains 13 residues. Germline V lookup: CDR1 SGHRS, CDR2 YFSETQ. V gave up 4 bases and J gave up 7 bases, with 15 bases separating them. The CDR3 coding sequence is TGCGCCAGCAGCCCCCGGGACATTCAAGAGCAGTACTTC. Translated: CASSPRDIQEQYF. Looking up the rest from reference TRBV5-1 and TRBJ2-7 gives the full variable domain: KAGVTQTPRYLIKTRGQQVTLSCSPISGHRSVSWYQQTPGQGLQFLFEYFSETQRNKGNFPGRFSGRQFSNSRSEMNVSTLELGDSALYLCASSPRDIQEQYFGPGTRLTVT.

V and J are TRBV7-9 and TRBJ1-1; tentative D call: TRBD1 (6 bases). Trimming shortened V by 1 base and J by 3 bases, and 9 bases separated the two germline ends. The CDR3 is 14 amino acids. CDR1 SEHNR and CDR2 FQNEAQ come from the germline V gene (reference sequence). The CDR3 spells CASSLGQEYTEAFF. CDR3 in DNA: TGTGCCAGCAGCTTAGGACAGGAGTACACTGAAGCTTTCTTT.

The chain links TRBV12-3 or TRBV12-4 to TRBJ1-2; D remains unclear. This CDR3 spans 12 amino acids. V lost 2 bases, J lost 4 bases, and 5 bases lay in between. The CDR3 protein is CASSLWTYGYTF. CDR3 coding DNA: TGTGCCAGCAGTTTATGGACCTATGGCTACACCTTC.

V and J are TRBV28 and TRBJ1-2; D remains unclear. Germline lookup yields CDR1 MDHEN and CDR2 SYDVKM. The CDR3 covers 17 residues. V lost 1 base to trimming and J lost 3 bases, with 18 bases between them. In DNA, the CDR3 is TGTGCCAGCAGTTTATTACCAGACTATTCGGGAGACTATGGCTACACCTTC. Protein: CASSLLPDYSGDYGYTF.

The CDR3 spells CASSPGQGTAPLHF. The CDR3, as DNA: TGTGCCAGCTCACCAGGGCAGGGTACGGCACCCCTCCACTTT. The gene calls are TRBV18 and TRBJ1-6; a possible D gene is TRBD1 (5 bases). The ends were cut back, 2 bases at V and 11 bases at J, with 13 bases in the middle. This CDR3 spans 14 amino acids. Germline CDR1 is KGHSH and CDR2 is LQKENI.

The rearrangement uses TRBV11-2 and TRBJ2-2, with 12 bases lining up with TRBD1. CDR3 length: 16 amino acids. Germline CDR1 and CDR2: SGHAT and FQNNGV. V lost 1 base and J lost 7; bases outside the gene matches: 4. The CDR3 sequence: CASSLAGQGANGELFF. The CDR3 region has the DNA TGTGCCAGCAGCTTAGCGGGACAGGGGGCCAACGGGGAGCTGTTTTTT.

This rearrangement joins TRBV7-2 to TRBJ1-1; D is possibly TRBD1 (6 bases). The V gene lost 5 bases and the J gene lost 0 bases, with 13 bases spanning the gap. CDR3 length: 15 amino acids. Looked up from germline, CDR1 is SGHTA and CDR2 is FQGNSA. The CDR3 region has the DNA TGTGCCAGCAGCCCAAAGGGGGTCATGAACACTGAAGCTTTCTTT. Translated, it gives CASSPKGVMNTEAFF.

The DNA for the CDR3 is TGTGCCAGCAGTTTAGGGGGCGGGAGTCAGCCCCAGCATTTT. Protein: CASSLGGGSQPQHF. J is TRBJ1-5 and V is TRBV28; weak D call: TRBD1 (6 bases). The V and J ends lost 2 bases and 6 bases respectively, with 11 bases between them. Germline CDR1 MDHEN, CDR2 SYDVKM. This CDR3 comprises 14 residues.

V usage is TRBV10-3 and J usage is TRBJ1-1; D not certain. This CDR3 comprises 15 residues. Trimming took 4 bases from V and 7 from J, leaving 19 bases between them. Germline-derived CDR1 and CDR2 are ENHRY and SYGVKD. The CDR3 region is CAISAPRAKKNEAFF. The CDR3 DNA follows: TGTGCCATCAGTGCGCCGAGGGCAAAAAAAAATGAAGCTTTCTTT.

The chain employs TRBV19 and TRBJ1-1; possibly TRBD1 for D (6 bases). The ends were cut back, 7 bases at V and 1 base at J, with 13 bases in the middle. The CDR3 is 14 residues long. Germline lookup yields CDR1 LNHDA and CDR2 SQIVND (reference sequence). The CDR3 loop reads CASIRTDTNTEAFF. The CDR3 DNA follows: TGTGCCAGTATCCGGACAGATACGAACACTGAAGCTTTCTTT. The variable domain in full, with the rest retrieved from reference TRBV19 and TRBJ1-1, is DGGITQSPKYLFRKEGQNVTLSCEQNLNHDAMYWYRQDPGQGLRLIYYSQIVNDFQKGDIAEGYSVSREKKESFPLTVTSAQKNPTAFYLCASIRTDTNTEAFFGQGTRLTVV.

As DNA, the CDR3 is TGTGCCTGGAGGGGGGGACAGCCACAAGAGACCCAGTACTTC. Protein: CAWRGGQPQETQYF. The chain carries TRBV30 and TRBJ2-5; D perhaps matches TRBD1 (7 bases). Per the germline V gene, CDR1 is GTSNPN and CDR2 is SVGIG (reference sequence). The CDR3 covers 14 residues. V gave up 3 bases and J gave up 2 bases, with 13 bases separating them.

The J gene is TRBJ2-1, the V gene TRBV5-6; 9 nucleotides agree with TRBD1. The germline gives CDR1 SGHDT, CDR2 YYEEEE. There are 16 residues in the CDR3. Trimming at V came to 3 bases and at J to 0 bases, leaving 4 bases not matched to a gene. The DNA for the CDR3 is TGTGCCAGCAGCTCAATACAGGGGGCCTCCTACAATGAGCAGTTCTTC. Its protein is CASSSIQGASYNEQFF.

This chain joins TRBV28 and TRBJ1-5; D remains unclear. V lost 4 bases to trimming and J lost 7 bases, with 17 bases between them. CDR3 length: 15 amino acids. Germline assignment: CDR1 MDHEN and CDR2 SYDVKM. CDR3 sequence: CASSSRTRPQQPQHF. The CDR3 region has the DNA TGTGCCAGCAGTTCCCGGACCCGCCCCCAACAGCCCCAGCATTTT.

The CDR3 DNA is TGTGCCAGCAGCTTGGGGAAGGGAGTTCTGCCCCAGCATTTT. It specifies CASSLGKGVLPQHF. The rearrangement links TRBV5-6 to TRBJ1-5; D not certain. The ends were cut back, 0 bases at V and 9 bases at J, with 13 bases in the middle. The CDR3 covers 14 residues. Germline V gene sequence: CDR1 SGHDT, CDR2 YYEEEE.

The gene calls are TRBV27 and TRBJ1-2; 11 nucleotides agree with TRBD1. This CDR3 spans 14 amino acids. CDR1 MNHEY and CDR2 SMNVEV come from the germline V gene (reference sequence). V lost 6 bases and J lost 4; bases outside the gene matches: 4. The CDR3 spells CASRPGQGVYGYTF. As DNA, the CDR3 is TGTGCCAGCAGACCGGGACAGGGGGTCTATGGCTACACCTTC.

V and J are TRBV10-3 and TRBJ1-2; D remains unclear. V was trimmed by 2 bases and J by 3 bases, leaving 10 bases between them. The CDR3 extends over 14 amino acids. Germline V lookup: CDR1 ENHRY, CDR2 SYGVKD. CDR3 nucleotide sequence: TGTGCCATCAGTGAGGGGGAGATTTACTATGGCTACACCTTC. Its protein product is CAISEGEIYYGYTF.

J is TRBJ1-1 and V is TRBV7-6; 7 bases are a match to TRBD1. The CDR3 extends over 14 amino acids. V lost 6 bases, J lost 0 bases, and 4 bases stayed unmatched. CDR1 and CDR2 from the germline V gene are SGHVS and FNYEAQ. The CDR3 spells CASRAGTVNTEAFF. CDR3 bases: TGTGCCAGCAGAGCCGGGACAGTGAACACTGAAGCTTTCTTT. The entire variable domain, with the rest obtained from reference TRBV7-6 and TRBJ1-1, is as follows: GAGVSQSPRYKVTKRGQDVALRCDPISGHVSLYWYRQALGQGPEFLTYFNYEAQQDKSGLPNDRFSAERPEGSISTLTIQRTEQRDSAMYRCASRAGTVNTEAFFGQGTRLTVV.

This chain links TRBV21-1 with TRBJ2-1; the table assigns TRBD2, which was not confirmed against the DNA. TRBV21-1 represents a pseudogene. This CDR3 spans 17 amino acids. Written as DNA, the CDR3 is TGTGCCAGCAGCTTAACGGGACTAGCGGGGGCTACCAATGAGCAGTTCTTC. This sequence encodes CASSLTGLAGATNEQFF.

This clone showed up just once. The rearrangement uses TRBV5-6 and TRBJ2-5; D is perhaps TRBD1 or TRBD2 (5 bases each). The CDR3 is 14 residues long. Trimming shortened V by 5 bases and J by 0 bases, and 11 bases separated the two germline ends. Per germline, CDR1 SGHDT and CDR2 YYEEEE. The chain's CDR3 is CASRLTGHQETQYF. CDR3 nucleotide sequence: TGTGCCAGCAGATTAACGGGACACCAAGAGACCCAGTACTTC. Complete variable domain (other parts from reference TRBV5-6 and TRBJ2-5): DAGVTQSPTHLIKTRGQQVTLRCSPKSGHDTVSWYQQALGQGPQFIFQYYEEEERQRGNFPDRFSGHQFPNYSSELNVNALLLGDSALYLCASRLTGHQETQYFGPGTRLLVL.

The CDR3 DNA follows: TGCGCCAGCAGCCAAGCTGCCCTGACAGGGGGCGCCTATGAAAAACTGTTTTTT. Its protein is CASSQAALTGGAYEKLFF. The chain combines TRBV4-3 with TRBJ1-4, with 10 bases aligning to TRBD1. The CDR3 is made up of 18 amino acids. Germline CDR1 and CDR2: LGHNA and YSLEER. Germline trimming cut 1 base from V and 6 bases from J; bases unmatched to any gene: 11.

The CDR3: CASSDLRQAAKVYGYTF. CDR3 bases: TGTGCCAGCAGTGACTTGAGACAGGCCGCGAAGGTCTATGGCTACACCTTC. The V call is TRBV6-1, the J call TRBJ1-2, with D perhaps matching TRBD1 (6 bases). The V gene's germline CDR1 is MNHNS and CDR2 SASEGT. V was cut by 3 bases and J by 4 bases, with 21 bases left in between. There are 17 residues in the CDR3.

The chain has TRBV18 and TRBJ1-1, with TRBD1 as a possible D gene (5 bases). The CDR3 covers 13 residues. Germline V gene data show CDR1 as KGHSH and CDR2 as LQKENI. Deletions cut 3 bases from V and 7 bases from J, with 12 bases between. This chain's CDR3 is CASSPLRDSEAFF. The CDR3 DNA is TGTGCCAGCTCACCCTTAAGAGACAGTGAAGCTTTCTTT.